This is a list of T cell receptor beta chains from one sample in a study of control samples from healthy donors and cancer patients. Produced via immunoSEQ multiplex PCR; TCRdb's table is partial and in-frame only. The sample includes about 130,000 clones, about 92% of them seen just once. Sequencing was carried out using PBMCs. These receptors all stem from a man older than 75 with head and neck cancer. CDR3s include the opening cysteine and the closing phenylalanine or tryptophan. The D gene is left open where the match is weak. Some rows mark clone size as missing; the rest say once, few, many or name a class of expanded clone.

TRBV7-9	NA	TRBJ1-1	TRBD1	TGTGCCAGCAGCGGATGGTTTGGGACAGGGTTCACTGAAGCTTTCTTT	CASSGWFGTGFTEAFF
TRBV27	NA	TRBJ1-2	NA	TGTGCCAGCAGCCCGGCCACCGCTAACTATGGCTACACCTTC	CASSPATANYGYTF
TRBV5-1	NA	TRBJ1-2	TRBD1	TGCGCCAGCAGCCTGGGGGACAGGACGGGCTACACCTTC	CASSLGDRTGYTF
TRBV5-6	once	TRBJ1-1	NA	TGTGCCAGCAGCTTCCCGGGACTGGAGACTGAAGCTTTCTTT	CASSFPGLETEAFF
TRBV3-1/TRBV3-2	NA	TRBJ2-5	NA	TGTGCCAGCAGCCAAGTGGTGGAGACCCAGTACTTC	CASSQVVETQYF
TRBV7-9	NA	TRBJ1-2	TRBD1	TGTGCCACCCTAGATTTAGAGGACAGGGGGCTTGGCTACACCTTC	CATLDLEDRGLGYTF
TRBV7-8	NA	TRBJ2-3	TRBD1	TGTGCCAGCAGCCGAGAGTGGACAGGGGGGTATGCGCAGTATTTT	CASSREWTGGYAQYF
TRBV4-3	NA	TRBJ2-7	TRBD1	TGCGCCAGCAGCGAAGCTTCCGGGACAGGGAGCTCCTACGAGCAGTACTTC	CASSEASGTGSSYEQYF
TRBV9	NA	TRBJ2-5	NA	TGTGCCAGCAGCACGGGGGCGGGGCTAGAGACCCAGTACTTC	CASSTGAGLETQYF
TRBV5-4	NA	TRBJ1-1	TRBD1	TGTGCCAGCAGCTTGCGGGACAGGGAAGCTTTCTTT	CASSLRDREAFF
TRBV7-2	NA	TRBJ2-7	TRBD1	TGTGCCAGCAGCAGAGCAGGGGGTTCCTACGAGCAGTACTTC	CASSRAGGSYEQYF
TRBV28	NA	TRBJ1-4	NA	TGTGCCAGCAGTTCCCCGGCCTTTAGAGAAAAACTGTTTTTT	CASSSPAFREKLFF
TRBV27	NA	TRBJ2-5	TRBD2	TGTGCCAGCAGCGGGACTAGCGGAACCCTCGGGGTCCAAGAGACCCAGTACTTC	CASSGTSGTLGVQETQYF
TRBV6-5	NA	TRBJ2-7	NA	TGTGCCAGCAGTTACTCCAGCGCAGACTATTCCTACGAGCAGTACTTC	CASSYSSADYSYEQYF
TRBV7-9	once	TRBJ2-3	NA	TGTGCCAGCAGCTCCCAGGGGGGGTACACAGATACGCAGTATTTT	CASSSQGGYTDTQYF
TRBV12-5	NA	TRBJ2-2	TRBD2	TGTGCTAGTGGTTTGCCACCCCTAGCGGGAGGGAGGACCGGGGAGCTGTTTTTT	CASGLPPLAGGRTGELFF
TRBV2	once	TRBJ2-7	NA	TGTGCCAGCAGTGAACAGGGAGTCGCCTACGAGCAGTACTTC	CASSEQGVAYEQYF
TRBV4-3	once	TRBJ2-5	NA	TGCGCCAGCAGTCCCCGGGAGTACCAAGAGACCCAGTACTTC	CASSPREYQETQYF
TRBV5-1	NA	TRBJ1-1	NA	TGCGCCAGCAGCTTGGATGGGGCGAACACTGAAGCTTTCTTT	CASSLDGANTEAFF
TRBV18	NA	TRBJ2-3	TRBD1	TGTGCCAGCTCATCTCGGACAGGGACAGATACGCAGTATTTT	CASSSRTGTDTQYF
TRBV6-6	NA	TRBJ2-7	TRBD2	TGTGCCAGCAGTTACCTGGGCGGGGGGATTTCCTACGAGCAGTACTTC	CASSYLGGGISYEQYF
TRBV5-1	NA	TRBJ2-5	NA	TGCGCCAGCAGCTTGGCGGGGAATCAAGAGACCCAGTACTTC	CASSLAGNQETQYF
TRBV6-5	NA	TRBJ2-2	NA	TGTGCCAGCGCCTGGGGGGGAGGGGGAGCCGGGGAGCTGTTTTTT	CASAWGGGGAGELFF
TRBV12-2	NA	TRBJ2-1	NA	TGTGCAAGTCGCTTCAGAATAGCGGGAGACAATGAGCAGTTCTTC	CASRFRIAGDNEQFF
TRBV6-5	NA	TRBJ1-4	NA	TGTGCCAGCAGTTCCTCAACCGTTTTAGGGAGGAAAGAACTGTTTTTT	CASSSSTVLGRKELFF